What follows are 18 T cell receptor beta chains derived from one specimen sequenced in a study of CD8 T cells in Susac syndrome. The RNA, about 0.45 to 1 ug, was put through reverse transcription using random hexamers. One entry per CDR3 protein, called by TCRdb with MiXCR from the immunoSEQ multiplex PCR reads. The data show some 110,000 distinct CDR3 sequences, 96% seen once. Sequenced material: CD4+ T cells from PBMCs. These receptors all come from a human donor with Susac syndrome.

CDR3 sequence: CASSQTRMKTAGLFNEQFF. The CDR3 region has the DNA TGCGCCAGCAGCCAGACTCGCATGAAAACAGCGGGACTCTTCAATGAGCAGTTCTTC. This chain connects TRBV4-1 to TRBJ2-1; 7 bases agree with TRBD2. V dropped 3 bases and J dropped 6; count of bases not matched to a gene: 20. The CDR3 runs to 19 residues. CDR1 is MGHRA, CDR2 YSYEKL, per germline.

This rearrangement joins TRBV2 to TRBJ1-5; TRBD1 might be the D (5 bases). The V end was cut by 0 bases, the J end by 6 bases, with 9 bases between. The germline V gene encodes CDR1 SNHLY and CDR2 FYNNEI. This CDR3 has 14 amino acids. CDR3 DNA: TGTGCCAGCAGTGAAGCTAGGGGCGGTCAGCCCCAGCATTTT. This sequence encodes CASSEARGGQPQHF.

J is TRBJ2-7 and V is TRBV18, with a weak D call TRBD1 (5 bases). The CDR3 runs 12 residues. V was shortened by 4 bases and J by 5 bases, with 9 bases between the two germline ends. Germline lookup yields CDR1 KGHSH and CDR2 LQKENI. The DNA for the CDR3 is TGTGCCAGCTCACTAGGGGCGAACGAGCAGTACTTC. Protein product: CASSLGANEQYF.

V is TRBV11-1 and J is TRBJ2-1, with 11 nucleotides matching TRBD2. There are 20 residues in the CDR3. V trimming: 2 bases; J trimming: 0 bases; junction bases outside the gene matches: 12. In germline, CDR1 is SGHAT, CDR2 FQDESV (reference sequence). CDR3 DNA sequence: TGTGCCAGCAGCTTACCCCGGTGGCATAGCGGGAGGGCCTCCTACAATGAGCAGTTCTTC. Encoded protein: CASSLPRWHSGRASYNEQFF.

A few counts support this clonotype. The chain carries TRBV29-1 and TRBJ1-1; TRBD1 agrees at 8 bases. The germline gives CDR1 SQVTM, CDR2 ANQGSEA. This CDR3 has 12 residues. The CDR3 is CSAGQGNTEAFF. The CDR3 DNA follows: TGCAGTGCAGGACAGGGTAACACTGAAGCTTTCTTT.

This chain uses TRBV10-3 with TRBJ2-7, with D uncertain. Trimming removed 10 bases from V and 1 base from J, with 17 bases in between. In germline, CDR1 is ENHRY, CDR2 SYGVKD. The CDR3 runs to 14 residues. The CDR3 spells CATNVDPASYEQYF. The CDR3 DNA sequence: TGTGCCACCAACGTTGACCCAGCTTCCTACGAGCAGTACTTC.

The gene calls are TRBV20-1 and TRBJ2-7; TRBD1 aligns across 7 bases. This CDR3 region has 14 residues. With V trimmed by 3 bases and J by 3 bases, 8 bases remained unmatched. Germline assignment: CDR1 DFQATT and CDR2 SNEGSKA (reference sequence). CDR3 sequence (DNA): TGCAGTGCTAGTAGGACAGGATCTCTCTACGAGCAGTACTTC. As protein: CSASRTGSLYEQYF.

This chain connects TRBV5-4 to TRBJ1-2; 12 nucleotides line up with TRBD1. Unmatched junction bases numbered 10, after V lost 0 bases and J lost 4 bases. There are 18 residues in the CDR3. In germline, CDR1 is SGHNT, CDR2 YYREEE (reference sequence). CDR3 sequence (DNA): TGTGCCAGCAGCTTGGATCCGGGACAGGGGGCGCGGGTCTATGGCTACACCTTC. It translates to CASSLDPGQGARVYGYTF.

This rearrangement joins TRBV14 to TRBJ2-1; 7 bases map to TRBD2. The CDR3 runs 17 residues. Germline CDR1 SGHDN, CDR2 FVKESK. Unmatched junction bases numbered 8, after V lost 0 bases and J lost 3 bases. CDR3 bases: TGTGCCAGCAGCCAAGAATTTTCAAGCGGGATCTACAATGAGCAGTTCTTC. It is translated as CASSQEFSSGIYNEQFF.

The V call is TRBV29-1, the J call TRBJ2-1; D possibly corresponds to TRBD2 (7 bases). This CDR3 region has 13 residues. The germline gives CDR1 SQVTM, CDR2 ANQGSEA. V lost 6 bases and J 8 bases, leaving 17 bases between the germline ends. CDR3 coding DNA: TGCAGCGTCAGAGGGGGAGGGTTGGATGAGCAGTTCTTC. Translated, it gives CSVRGGGLDEQFF.

The chain links TRBV29-1 to TRBJ2-1; D uncertain. This CDR3 contains 14 residues. The germline V gene has CDR1 SQVTM and CDR2 ANQGSEA. V was cut by 0 bases and J by 8 bases, with 14 bases left in between. In nucleotides, the CDR3 is TGCAGCGTTGAAGATTTGGCCCGCCGTGATGAGCAGTTCTTC. Protein: CSVEDLARRDEQFF.

V and J are TRBV4-1 and TRBJ2-2, with a tentative D call TRBD2 (6 bases). V was trimmed by 0 bases and J by 3 bases, leaving 8 bases between them. Per germline, CDR1 MGHRA and CDR2 YSYEKL. The CDR3 is made up of 15 amino acids. CDR3 in DNA: TGCGCCAGCAGCCAAGAAGGGACTCACACCGGGGAGCTGTTTTTT. This codes for CASSQEGTHTGELFF.

The chain couples TRBV18 to TRBJ2-7; 10 nucleotides align to TRBD1. Germline lookup yields CDR1 KGHSH and CDR2 LQKENI. This CDR3 contains 15 residues. V was pared by 5 bases and J by 3 bases, with 7 bases of the junction left unmatched. The CDR3 loop is CASSSTGGYLYEQYF. CDR3 DNA: TGTGCCAGCTCATCGACAGGGGGCTACCTCTACGAGCAGTACTTC.

The chain carries TRBV6-5 and TRBJ1-1; D call uncertain. Germline V gene data show CDR1 as MNHEY and CDR2 as SVGAGI. This CDR3 has 14 amino acids. V lost 5 bases to trimming and J lost 5 bases, with 15 bases between them. CDR3 sequence: CASSSRQGRTEAFF. Written as DNA, the CDR3 is TGTGCCAGCAGTAGCCGACAAGGGAGGACTGAAGCTTTCTTT.

This chain connects TRBV5-1 to TRBJ2-7; D not resolved. Germline V gives CDR1 SGHRS, CDR2 YFSETQ. The CDR3 length is 16 residues. The V gene lost 0 bases and the J gene lost 2 bases, with 15 bases spanning the gap. The CDR3 is CASSLGSVGRAYEQYF. Here the CDR3 DNA reads TGCGCCAGCAGCTTGGGATCAGTGGGCAGAGCCTACGAGCAGTACTTC. Complete variable domain (other parts from reference TRBV5-1 and TRBJ2-7): KAGVTQTPRYLIKTRGQQVTLSCSPISGHRSVSWYQQTPGQGLQFLFEYFSETQRNKGNFPGRFSGRQFSNSRSEMNVSTLELGDSALYLCASSLGSVGRAYEQYFGPGTRLTVT.

The sample holds one count of this clonotype. The chain recombines TRBV3-1 with TRBJ1-1; the D is unclear. The V end lost 0 bases, the J end lost 0 bases, and 8 bases lay between the germline ends. Germline V CDR1 and CDR2: LGHDT, YNNKEL (reference sequence). CDR3 size: 15 residues. CDR3 residues: CASSQESRLNTEAFF. DNA for the CDR3: TGTGCCAGCAGCCAAGAAAGCAGATTGAACACTGAAGCTTTCTTT.

This clonotype was seen only once. The V and J genes are TRBV7-2 and TRBJ2-2; unclear D gene. This CDR3 is built from 14 residues. Trimming stripped 6 bases from V and 1 base from J, with 9 bases between. CDR1 and CDR2 from the germline V gene are SGHTA and FQGNSA. The CDR3 bases are TGTGCCAGCAGTTTCGTTATGAACACCGGGGAGCTGTTTTTT. Translating it yields CASSFVMNTGELFF.

The CDR3 bases are TGTGCCAGCAGTTTCAGGGGACGTCAGCCCCAGCATTTT. Its translation: CASSFRGRQPQHF. The V call is TRBV3-1, the J call TRBJ1-5, with D tentatively TRBD1 (6 bases). V was trimmed by 6 bases and J by 6 bases, leaving 12 bases between them. This CDR3 is built from 13 residues. Germline-derived CDR1 and CDR2 are LGHDT and YNNKEL (reference sequence).